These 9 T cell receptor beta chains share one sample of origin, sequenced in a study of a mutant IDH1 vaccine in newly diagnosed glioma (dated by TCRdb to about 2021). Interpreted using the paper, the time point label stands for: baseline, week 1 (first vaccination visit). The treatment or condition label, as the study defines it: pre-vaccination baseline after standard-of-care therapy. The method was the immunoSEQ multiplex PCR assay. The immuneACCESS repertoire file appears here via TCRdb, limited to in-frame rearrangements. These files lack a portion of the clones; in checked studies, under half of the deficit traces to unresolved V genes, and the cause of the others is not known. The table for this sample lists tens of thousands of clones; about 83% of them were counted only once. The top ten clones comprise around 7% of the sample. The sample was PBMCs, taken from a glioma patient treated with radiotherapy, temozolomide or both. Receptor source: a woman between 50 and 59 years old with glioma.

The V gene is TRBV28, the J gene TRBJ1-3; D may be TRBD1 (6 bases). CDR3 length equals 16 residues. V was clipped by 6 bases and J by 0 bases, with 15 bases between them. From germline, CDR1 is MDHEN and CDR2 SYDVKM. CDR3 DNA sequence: TGTGCCAGCAGCCCTGGACAGTCGACCTCTGGAAACACCATATATTTT. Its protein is CASSPGQSTSGNTIYF.

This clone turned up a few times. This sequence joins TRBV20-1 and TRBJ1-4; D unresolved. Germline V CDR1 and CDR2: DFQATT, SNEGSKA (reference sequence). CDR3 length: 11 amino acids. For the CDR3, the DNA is TGCCTCCTGGCGACTAATGAAAAACTGTTTTTT. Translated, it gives CLLATNEKLFF.

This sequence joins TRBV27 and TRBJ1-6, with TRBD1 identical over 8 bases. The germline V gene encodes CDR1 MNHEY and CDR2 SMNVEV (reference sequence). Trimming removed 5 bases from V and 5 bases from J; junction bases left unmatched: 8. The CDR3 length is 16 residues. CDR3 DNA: TGTGCCAGCAGTCCTGAGGACAGGGTGGATAATTCACCCCTCCACTTT. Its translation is CASSPEDRVDNSPLHF.

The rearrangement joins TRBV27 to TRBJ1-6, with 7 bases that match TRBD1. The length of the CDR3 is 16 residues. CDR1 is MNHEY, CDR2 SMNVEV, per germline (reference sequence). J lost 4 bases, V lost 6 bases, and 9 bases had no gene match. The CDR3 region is CASRLRRDSYNSPLHF. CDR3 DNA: TGTGCCAGCAGGTTAAGGAGGGACAGTTATAATTCACCCCTCCACTTT.

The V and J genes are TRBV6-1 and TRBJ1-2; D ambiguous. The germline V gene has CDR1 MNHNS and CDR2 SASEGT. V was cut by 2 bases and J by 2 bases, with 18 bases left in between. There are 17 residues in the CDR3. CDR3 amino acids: CASSERYPNTVNYGYTF. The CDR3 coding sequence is TGTGCCAGCAGTGAACGATATCCAAACACAGTGAACTATGGCTACACCTTC.

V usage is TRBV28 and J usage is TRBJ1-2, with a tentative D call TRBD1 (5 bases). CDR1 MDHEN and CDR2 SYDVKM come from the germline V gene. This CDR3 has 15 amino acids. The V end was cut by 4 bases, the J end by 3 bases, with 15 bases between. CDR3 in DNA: TGTGCCAGCAGTTCCGGGACTTTAATTTACTATGGCTACACCTTC. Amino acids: CASSSGTLIYYGYTF.

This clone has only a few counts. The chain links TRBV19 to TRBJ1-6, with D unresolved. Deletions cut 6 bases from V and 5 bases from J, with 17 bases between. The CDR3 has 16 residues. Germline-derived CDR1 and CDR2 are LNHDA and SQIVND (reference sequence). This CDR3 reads CASSPGRWVDNSPLHF. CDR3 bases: TGTGCCAGTAGCCCTGGACGGTGGGTTGATAATTCACCCCTCCACTTT. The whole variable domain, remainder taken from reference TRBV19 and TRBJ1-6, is DGGITQSPKYLFRKEGQNVTLSCEQNLNHDAMYWYRQDPGQGLRLIYYSQIVNDFQKGDIAEGYSVSREKKESFPLTVTSAQKNPTAFYLCASSPGRWVDNSPLHFGNGTRLTVT.

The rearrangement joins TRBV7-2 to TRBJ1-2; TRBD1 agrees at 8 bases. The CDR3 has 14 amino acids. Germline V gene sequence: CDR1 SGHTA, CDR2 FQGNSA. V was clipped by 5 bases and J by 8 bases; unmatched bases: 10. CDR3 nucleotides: TGTGCCAGCAGCCAGGGGGCGATTCTAGGCGGCTACACCTTC. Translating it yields CASSQGAILGGYTF. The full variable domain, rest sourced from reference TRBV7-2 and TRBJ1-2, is GAGVSQSPSNKVTEKGKDVELRCDPISGHTALYWYRQSLGQGLEFLIYFQGNSAPDKSGLPSDRFSAERTGGSVSTLTIQRTQQEDSAVYLCASSQGAILGGYTFGSGTRLTVV.

The CDR3 DNA reads as TGTGCCAGTAGTAGGGCCAGCTTGTCAGGAGATAATTCACCCCTCCACTTT. Its protein product is CASSRASLSGDNSPLHF. The chain joins TRBV19 to TRBJ1-6; D gene unclear. Germline CDR1 reads LNHDA; CDR2 reads SQIVND (reference sequence). CDR3 length equals 17 residues. With 4 bases removed from V and 5 bases from J, the gap between germline ends came to 18 bases. Supplemented by reference TRBV19 and TRBJ1-6, the full variable domain reads DGGITQSPKYLFRKEGQNVTLSCEQNLNHDAMYWYRQDPGQGLRLIYYSQIVNDFQKGDIAEGYSVSREKKESFPLTVTSAQKNPTAFYLCASSRASLSGDNSPLHFGNGTRLTVT.